These 20 T cell receptor beta chains share one sample of origin, sequenced in a study of T cells in tuberculosis. TCRdb's table, derived via immunoSEQ multiplex PCR, lists solely in-frame clones and lacks some. The table lists some 41,000 clones, 90% to 95% of them singletons, with about 2% in the top ten. Sequenced input: PBMCs. The source is a donor between 10 and 35 years old with latent tuberculosis or without tuberculosis infection. Some clones in this sample may be carry-over from other donors' samples.

The chain recombines TRBV4-1 with TRBJ2-7; D ambiguous. The germline gives CDR1 MGHRA, CDR2 YSYEKL. V lost 0 bases and J lost 3, with 12 bases in between. This CDR3 has 15 amino acids. The CDR3 DNA sequence: TGCGCCAGCAGCCAAGAGGGTCGCAGGAACTACGAGCAGTACTTC. Protein: CASSQEGRRNYEQYF.

V usage is TRBV30 and J usage is TRBJ1-2; D gene unclear. Germline CDR1 reads GTSNPN; CDR2 reads SVGIG (reference sequence). The CDR3 covers 13 residues. Trimming cost V 5 bases and J 2 bases, with 12 bases left between them. Here the CDR3 reads CAWGSGENYGYTF. Written as DNA, the CDR3 is TGTGCCTGGGGTAGCGGGGAGAACTATGGCTACACCTTC.

The chain joins TRBV6-5 to TRBJ2-3, with D possibly matching TRBD2 (6 bases). The length of the CDR3 is 15 residues. Germline-derived CDR1 and CDR2 are MNHEY and SVGAGI. V was trimmed by 0 bases and J by 2 bases, leaving 9 bases between them. CDR3 bases: TGTGCCAGCAGTTACTCGGGGACTTACACAGATACGCAGTATTTT. Translation: CASSYSGTYTDTQYF.

This clone was seen just once. The gene calls are TRBV18 and TRBJ1-2; D is unclear. CDR1 is KGHSH, CDR2 LQKENI, per germline. Trimming took 4 bases from V and 4 from J, leaving 16 bases between them. The CDR3 length is 15 residues. This CDR3 is CASSRTGEVSYGYTF. The CDR3 DNA follows: TGTGCCAGCTCACGGACCGGGGAGGTTAGCTATGGCTACACCTTC.

The V call is TRBV7-9, the J call TRBJ2-2, with a weak D call TRBD1 (6 bases). CDR1 and CDR2 from the germline V gene are SEHNR and FQNEAQ (reference sequence). Trimming left V 5 bases short and J 3 bases short, with 16 bases between. This CDR3 is built from 16 residues. The CDR3: CASSTDDRRYTGELFF. CDR3 DNA sequence: TGTGCCAGCAGCACTGACGACAGGCGGTACACCGGGGAGCTGTTTTTT.

This sequence joins TRBV28 and TRBJ2-5; 7 bases are shared with TRBD1. The germline V gene has CDR1 MDHEN and CDR2 SYDVKM. The CDR3 loop spans 14 amino acids. V was pared by 7 bases and J by 5 bases, with 10 bases of the junction left unmatched. CDR3 in DNA: TGTGCCAGCATGGAGACAGGGATGGGGGAGACCCAGTACTTC. Amino acid sequence: CASMETGMGETQYF.

This chain joins TRBV27 and TRBJ1-2, with a possible D match to TRBD1 (5 bases). Per germline, CDR1 MNHEY and CDR2 SMNVEV (reference sequence). The CDR3 loop spans 14 amino acids. Trimming cost V 3 bases and J 0 bases, with 8 bases left between them. The CDR3 sequence: CASSFRGTNYGYTF. The CDR3 DNA reads TGTGCCAGCAGTTTTCGGGGGACTAACTATGGCTACACCTTC.

The chain couples TRBV29-1 to TRBJ1-1; D might be TRBD1 (5 bases). The CDR3 is made up of 15 amino acids. Germline values: CDR1 SQVTM, CDR2 ANQGSEA. The V and J ends lost 1 base and 0 bases respectively, with 12 bases between them. CDR3 nucleotide sequence: TGCAGCGTTGAAGGGGGCTGGGCCATGAACACTGAAGCTTTCTTT. This sequence encodes CSVEGGWAMNTEAFF. The full variable domain, completed using reference TRBV29-1 and TRBJ1-1, is SAVISQKPSRDICQRGTSLTIQCQVDSQVTMMFWYRQQPGQSLTLIATANQGSEATYESGFVIDKFPISRPNLTFSTLTVSNMSPEDSSIYLCSVEGGWAMNTEAFFGQGTRLTVV.

The CDR3 loop is CASSFPGVAEGRSYGYTF. The CDR3 coding sequence is TGTGCCAGCAGTTTCCCAGGGGTAGCAGAGGGGCGGTCCTATGGCTACACCTTC. The chain couples TRBV28 to TRBJ1-2; maybe TRBD1 (6 bases). Germline assignment: CDR1 MDHEN and CDR2 SYDVKM. This CDR3 contains 18 residues. V shed 3 bases and J shed 4 bases, with 24 bases lying between them.

This chain links TRBV28 with TRBJ1-2; unclear D gene. This CDR3 spans 11 amino acids. Germline CDR1 is MDHEN and CDR2 is SYDVKM. The V end was cut by 4 bases, the J end by 7 bases, with 7 bases between. In DNA, the CDR3 is TGTGCCAGCAGTTCTTCCCGTGGCTACACCTTC. It translates to CASSSSRGYTF.

The V call is TRBV4-1, the J call TRBJ2-5; TRBD2 matches at 7 bases. The V gene end was trimmed by 0 bases and the J gene end by 1 base; junction bases not matched to a gene: 5. CDR1 and CDR2 from the germline V gene are MGHRA and YSYEKL. There are 16 residues in the CDR3. The CDR3 nucleotides are TGCGCCAGCAGCCAAGATAGGGGAGGGGCCCAAGAGACCCAGTACTTC. This encodes CASSQDRGGAQETQYF.

The chain uses TRBV9 and TRBJ1-1; a possible D gene is TRBD1 (5 bases). The germline gives CDR1 SGDLS, CDR2 YYNGEE. The V end lost 3 bases, the J end lost 4 bases, and 13 bases lay between the germline ends. The CDR3 sequence is 14 residues long. The DNA for the CDR3 is TGTGCCAGCAGCGCTACGGGGGTGCGCACTGAAGCTTTCTTT. This codes for CASSATGVRTEAFF. The full variable domain, in which reference TRBV9 and TRBJ1-1 provide the parts outside the CDR3, is DSGVTQTPKHLITATGQRVTLRCSPRSGDLSVYWYQQSLDQGLQFLIQYYNGEERAKGNILERFSAQQFPDLHSELNLSSLELGDSALYFCASSATGVRTEAFFGQGTRLTVV.

The chain recombines TRBV2 with TRBJ2-3; D possibly corresponds to TRBD2 (7 bases). Per germline, CDR1 SNHLY and CDR2 FYNNEI. The CDR3 is made up of 17 amino acids. The V end lost 7 bases, the J end lost 0 bases, and 20 bases lay between the germline ends. The CDR3 sequence: CASTLPSRGASTDTQYF. The CDR3 DNA is TGTGCCAGCACCCTACCTTCTCGGGGGGCGAGCACAGATACGCAGTATTTT.

This chain joins TRBV5-6 and TRBJ1-5; TRBD1 is a possible D gene (5 bases). With 1 base removed from V and 5 bases from J, the gap between germline ends came to 10 bases. This CDR3 contains 14 residues. From germline, CDR1 is SGHDT and CDR2 YYEEEE. The CDR3 DNA reads TGTGCCAGCAGCTTGAGGCAGGGATATCAGCCCCAGCATTTT. This translates into CASSLRQGYQPQHF. Using reference TRBV5-6 and TRBJ1-5 for the parts outside the CDR3, the full variable domain is DAGVTQSPTHLIKTRGQQVTLRCSPKSGHDTVSWYQQALGQGPQFIFQYYEEEERQRGNFPDRFSGHQFPNYSSELNVNALLLGDSALYLCASSLRQGYQPQHFGDGTRLSIL.

The chain has TRBV4-3 and TRBJ2-1; D not resolved. The germline V and J ends were trimmed by 0 bases and 10 bases, with 10 bases remaining between them. Germline CDR1 and CDR2: LGHNA and YSLEER. This CDR3 has 13 residues. CDR3 nucleotide sequence: TGCGCCAGCAGCCAAGATAGGAGAGACGAGCAGTTCTTC. As protein: CASSQDRRDEQFF.

This clone showed up just once. The V call is TRBV6-6, the J call TRBJ2-7; 7 bases fit TRBD1. J lost 0 bases, V lost 5 bases, and 4 bases had no gene match. The CDR3 covers 14 residues. CDR1 is MNHNY, CDR2 SVGAGI, per germline (reference sequence). The CDR3 DNA reads as TGTGCCAGCAGTGGCTGGGACAGCTCCTACGAGCAGTACTTC. It translates to CASSGWDSSYEQYF.

The rearrangement joins TRBV10-1 to TRBJ2-7; 12 bases map to TRBD2. This CDR3 is 15 amino acids long. Trimming cost V 5 bases and J 2 bases; bases outside gene matches: 4. Germline V lookup: CDR1 WNHNN, CDR2 SYGVQD (reference sequence). The CDR3 region has the DNA TGCGCCAGCAGTCACAGGACTAGCGGGGCCTACGAGCAGTACTTC. Its protein product is CASSHRTSGAYEQYF.

The rearrangement joins TRBV28 to TRBJ1-1; D is unresolved. This CDR3 comprises 14 residues. Germline V CDR1 and CDR2: MDHEN, SYDVKM. Trimming took off 0 bases at V and 5 bases at J, with 10 bases between the two ends. CDR3 loop: CASSLWGGGTEAFF. CDR3 bases: TGTGCCAGCAGTTTATGGGGTGGAGGGACTGAAGCTTTCTTT.

This chain joins TRBV15 and TRBJ1-1; 8 bases are a match to TRBD1. Trimming took 0 bases from V and 0 from J; bases not matched to a gene: 6. Germline lookup yields CDR1 LNHNV and CDR2 YYDKDF (reference sequence). CDR3 length: 17 amino acids. CDR3 region: CATSRDPQGALNTEAFF. CDR3 DNA sequence: TGTGCCACCAGCAGAGATCCTCAGGGGGCTTTGAACACTGAAGCTTTCTTT.

The chain combines TRBV28 with TRBJ2-5; TRBD2 matches 10 bases. The CDR3 extends over 15 amino acids. Germline V gene lookup returns CDR1 MDHEN and CDR2 SYDVKM. Losses at the gene ends were 8 bases for V and 4 bases for J; bases not matched to a gene: 10. The CDR3 DNA reads TGTGCCAGCTGTCAGCGGGAGGGCCACCGAGAGACCCAGTACTTC. Translating gives CASCQREGHRETQYF.